This note documents a single T cell receptor (beta chain) sequence. Its specificity is unknown. It may be a read error: a sequence one base away is much more abundant. Sample time point: newly diagnosed GD, antithyroid drugs for less than 3 months. TCR sequences were obtained from RNA taken from PBMCs. The patient group derived from an endocrinology department in Xi'an, China. Tubes containing EDTA received about 9.4 milliliters of drawn peripheral blood. The record originates from a study of regulatory T cells in long-lasting Graves disease. Overall study results and limits: Persistent disease showed a preference for TRBV28, TRBJ1-2 and TRBJ2-5.

CDR3 length: 17 amino acids. The ends were cut back, 2 bases at V and 3 bases at J, with 17 bases in the middle. Germline V gene sequence: CDR1 MNHEY, CDR2 SVGEGT. Sequencing libraries for TCR beta were prepared with iRepertoire HTBI primers and Arm-PCR of CDR3 regions. A single record per CDR3 protein comes from TCRdb applying MiXCR to the multiplex PCR reads. This table holds approximately 350,000 distinct CDR3 sequences, 15% to 20% found once. The same sample was also used in a study of T cells in Graves' hyperthyroidism and ophthalmopathy.

Sample: peripheral blood mononuclear cells (PBMCs), taken at new diagnosis, from a patient treated with antithyroid drugs. The TCR originated in a woman aged 18 to 35 with Graves disease. The rearrangement joins TRBV6-2 or TRBV6-3 to TRBJ1-3; a possible D gene is TRBD1 (5 bases). The CDR3 DNA reads as TGTGCCAGCAGTTACGCGGCGGTGGGGGATATTGGAAACACCATATATTTT. Its translation is CASSYAAVGDIGNTIYF.